The next 21 T cell receptor beta chains were all read from a single sample in a study of T cells in Graves' hyperthyroidism and ophthalmopathy. Amplification targeted TCR beta CDR3 regions from RNA transcripts. HTBI primers drove first-round RT-PCR of the TCR CDR3. TCRdb analysed the multiplex PCR reads with MiXCR anew, one entry per CDR3 protein. The table records some 250,000 distinct CDR3 sequences, 13% to 15% of them present only once. Sequenced material: blood. All receptors derive from a woman between 40 and 50 years old with Graves' hyperthyroidism that later progressed to Graves' ophthalmopathy.

There are many counts of this clonotype. J is TRBJ2-1 and V is TRBV12-3 or TRBV12-4; 9 nucleotides align to TRBD2. The CDR3 contains 15 residues. V gave up 4 bases and J gave up 7 bases; unmatched junction bases: 8. CDR3 sequence (DNA): TGTGCCAGCAGTTGGGGACTAGCATCGGGGAATGAGCAGTTCTTC. This encodes CASSWGLASGNEQFF.

A note on this clonotype: A much larger clonotype is one base distant, so this may be a read error. The chain links TRBV18 to TRBJ2-7, with 8 positions matching TRBD2. Germline CDR1 and CDR2: KGHSH and LQKENI. The CDR3 length is 13 residues. CDR3 protein: CACSGTSSYEQYF. Written as DNA, the CDR3 is TGTGCCTGCTCAGGGACTAGTTCTTACGAGCAGTACTTC.

This clonotype was found many times. The chain joins TRBV13 to TRBJ2-7; D unclear. Deletions cut 0 bases from V and 1 base from J, with 10 bases between. This CDR3 region has 15 residues. Germline assignment: CDR1 PRHDT and CDR2 FYEKMQ (reference sequence). This CDR3 reads CASSLGPGGSYEQYF. In DNA, the CDR3 is TGTGCCAGCAGCTTAGGTCCAGGTGGATCCTACGAGCAGTACTTC.

Many counts were recorded for this clonotype. The chain employs TRBV11-2 and TRBJ2-5; D might be TRBD2 (6 bases). Germline CDR1 is SGHAT and CDR2 is FQNNGV. Between the trimmed V and J ends, which lost 1 base and 4 bases, there was a span of 16 bases. The CDR3 runs to 16 residues. The CDR3 here is CASSLGWLAGGETQYF. CDR3 sequence (DNA): TGTGCCAGCAGCTTAGGTTGGCTAGCCGGGGGAGAGACCCAGTACTTC.

This clonotype occurred many times. The chain has TRBV2 and TRBJ2-3; 10 bases fit TRBD1. The germline CDR1 and CDR2 sequences are SNHLY and FYNNEI. The CDR3 is 15 amino acids. V dropped 3 bases and J dropped 3; count of bases not matched to a gene: 3. CDR3 sequence (DNA): TGTGCCAGCAGTGAGTGGGGACAGGGGACAGATACGCAGTATTTT. Its protein product is CASSEWGQGTDTQYF.

A note on this clonotype: This may stem from a read error, because a much larger clone lies one nucleotide away. The chain uses TRBV29-1 and TRBJ2-2; D gene ambiguous. V was pared by 7 bases and J by 9 bases, with 18 bases between. The CDR3 covers 13 residues. Germline values: CDR1 SQVTM, CDR2 ANQGSEA. The CDR3 here is CSGMTPNDRELFF. The CDR3 nucleotides read TGCAGCGGTATGACGCCGAATGACCGGGAGCTGTTTTTT.

This clonotype was recorded a few times. V usage is TRBV7-3 and J usage is TRBJ2-5; D ambiguous. This CDR3 is built from 14 residues. Deletions cut 5 bases from V and 0 bases from J, with 10 bases between. Looked up from germline, CDR1 is SGHTA and CDR2 is FQGTGA. This CDR3 reads CASSRAGYQETQYF. The CDR3 DNA reads as TGTGCCAGCAGCCGCGCAGGTTACCAAGAGACCCAGTACTTC.

This clonotype was seen just once. This may be a read error, as it is one base from a much larger clone. This chain uses TRBV10-3 with TRBJ2-2; 7 bases fit TRBD2. Unmatched junction bases numbered 9, after V lost 10 bases and J lost 1 base. In germline, CDR1 is ENHRY, CDR2 SYGVKD. The CDR3 spans 15 residues. In nucleotides, the CDR3 is TGTGCCACCGCCCCGGGGGGAGAGAACACCGGGGAGCTGTTTTTT. Amino acid sequence: CATAPGGENTGELFF.

J is TRBJ2-7 and V is TRBV11-2; perhaps TRBD2 as D (6 bases). V was cut by 4 bases and J by 4 bases, with 8 bases left in between. The CDR3 spans 12 residues. In germline, CDR1 is SGHAT, CDR2 FQNNGV. DNA for the CDR3: TGTGCCAGCAGCTGGGGACTTTACGAGCAGTACTTC. Its protein product is CASSWGLYEQYF. Variable domain in full (rest from reference TRBV11-2 and TRBJ2-7): EAGVAQSPRYKIIEKRQSVAFWCNPISGHATLYWYQQILGQGPKLLIQFQNNGVVDDSQLPKDRFSAERLKGVDSTLKIQPAKLEDSAVYLCASSWGLYEQYFGPGTRLTVT.

This clonotype occurred many times. The V call is TRBV2, the J call TRBJ2-1; 12 bases line up with TRBD2. J was trimmed by 4 bases and V by 0 bases; bases with no gene match: 4. CDR1 is SNHLY, CDR2 FYNNEI, per germline. This CDR3 comprises 17 residues. The DNA for the CDR3 is TGTGCCAGCAGTGAAGCGGACGGACTAGCGGGATACAATGAGCAGTTCTTC. It encodes CASSEADGLAGYNEQFF.

The J gene is TRBJ2-7, the V gene TRBV28, with D possibly being TRBD1 (5 bases). Germline V CDR1 and CDR2: MDHEN, SYDVKM. The CDR3 has 14 amino acids. V lost 4 bases to trimming and J lost 2 bases, with 12 bases between them. The CDR3 loop is CASSSPTVPYEQYF. CDR3 bases: TGTGCCAGCAGTTCCCCGACAGTCCCCTACGAGCAGTACTTC.

This clonotype was counted ten times or more. This sequence joins TRBV15 and TRBJ2-1; D not certain. Germline V CDR1 and CDR2: LNHNV, YYDKDF (reference sequence). The CDR3 length is 12 residues. V gave up 1 base and J gave up 6 bases, with 4 bases separating them. The CDR3 is CATSRVSNEQFF. The CDR3, as DNA: TGTGCCACCAGCAGAGTTTCCAATGAGCAGTTCTTC. The whole variable domain, remainder taken from reference TRBV15 and TRBJ2-1, is DAMVIQNPRYQVTQFGKPVTLSCSQTLNHNVMYWYQQKSSQAPKLLFHYYDKDFNNEADTPDNFQSRRPNTSFCFLDIRSPGLGDTAMYLCATSRVSNEQFFGPGTRLTVL.

Worth noting for this clonotype: A much bigger clone sits one base away, suggesting this may be a read error. This chain connects TRBV10-3 to TRBJ1-4; no definite D call. The CDR3 runs 14 residues. The germline CDR1 and CDR2 sequences are ENHRY and SYGVKD. As DNA, the CDR3 is TGTGCCACCACAGAGCGTGCAACTAATGAAAAACTGTCTTTT. Amino acids: CATTERATNEKLSF.

In this sample, this clonotype turned up many times. The chain is built from TRBV5-1 and TRBJ2-1, with TRBD1 matching over 10 bases. Germline V gene sequence: CDR1 SGHRS, CDR2 YFSETQ. There are 16 residues in the CDR3. Losses at the gene ends were 5 bases for V and 1 base for J; bases not matched to a gene: 6. The DNA for the CDR3 is TGCGCCAGCAGGTTTTCGGGACAGGGGTCCTACAATGAGCAGTTCTTC. It yields the protein CASRFSGQGSYNEQFF.

The chain links TRBV7-2 to TRBJ2-3, with D perhaps matching TRBD2 (6 bases). The V gene lost 5 bases and the J gene lost 0 bases, with 12 bases spanning the gap. The CDR3 is 15 amino acids. In germline, CDR1 is SGHTA, CDR2 FQGNSA. For the CDR3, the DNA is TGTGCCAGCAGCGGGACTCCGTCAAGCACAGATACGCAGTATTTT. Its protein is CASSGTPSSTDTQYF.

This clonotype was observed many times. This sequence joins TRBV7-9 and TRBJ2-5, with TRBD2 matching over 9 bases. Germline trimming cut 4 bases from V and 5 bases from J; bases unmatched to any gene: 5. CDR3 length: 14 amino acids. Germline V lookup: CDR1 SEHNR, CDR2 FQNEAQ (reference sequence). The CDR3 DNA reads as TGTGCCAGCAGCTCTAGCGGGGACGGGGAGACCCAGTACTTC. Residues: CASSSSGDGETQYF.

This clonotype was observed at least ten times. The chain combines TRBV18 with TRBJ1-1; TRBD1 matches 7 bases. The CDR3 contains 15 residues. Germline-derived CDR1 and CDR2 are KGHSH and LQKENI. The J segment lost 11 bases and the V segment lost 3 bases, leaving 15 bases of the junction unmatched. CDR3 in DNA: TGTGCCAGCTCACCCGGGACAGCCAGGCCCGTGAATGCTTTCTTT. Its translation is CASSPGTARPVNAFF.

The table lists this clonotype with many counts. The V call is TRBV5-1, the J call TRBJ2-3; 7 bases match TRBD2. Germline V lookup: CDR1 SGHRS, CDR2 YFSETQ. The V segment lost 3 bases and the J segment 3 bases; nucleotides outside the gene matches: 7. This CDR3 is built from 15 residues. CDR3 coding DNA: TGCGCCAGCAGCTCCGCGGGGGTAGGAACAGATACGCAGTATTTT. This encodes CASSSAGVGTDTQYF.

This clonotype was counted many times. The chain uses TRBV5-1 and TRBJ1-1; D not certain. CDR3 length: 15 amino acids. Germline CDR1 is SGHRS and CDR2 is YFSETQ. Deletions cut 0 bases from V and 6 bases from J, with 15 bases between. CDR3 DNA sequence: TGCGCCAGCAGCTTGGATCCGGGAGGGCTGTCTGAAGCTTTCTTT. It codes for CASSLDPGGLSEAFF.

V usage is TRBV11-3 and J usage is TRBJ2-5; TRBD2 agrees at 13 bases. The CDR3 is made up of 16 amino acids. Germline-derived CDR1 and CDR2 are SGHNT and YENEEA. V trimming: 5 bases; J trimming: 4 bases; junction bases outside the gene matches: 7. The chain's CDR3 is CASSPAGLAGSETQYF. The CDR3 DNA sequence: TGTGCCAGCAGCCCGGCGGGACTAGCGGGGTCAGAGACCCAGTACTTC.

The gene calls are TRBV5-1 and TRBJ1-1, with D possibly matching TRBD1 (5 bases). The V and J ends lost 4 bases and 0 bases respectively, with 10 bases between them. Germline V CDR1 and CDR2: SGHRS, YFSETQ. The CDR3 spans 14 residues. The CDR3 DNA reads as TGCGCCAGCAGCCCGCCGACAGTGAACACTGAAGCTTTCTTT. This sequence encodes CASSPPTVNTEAFF.